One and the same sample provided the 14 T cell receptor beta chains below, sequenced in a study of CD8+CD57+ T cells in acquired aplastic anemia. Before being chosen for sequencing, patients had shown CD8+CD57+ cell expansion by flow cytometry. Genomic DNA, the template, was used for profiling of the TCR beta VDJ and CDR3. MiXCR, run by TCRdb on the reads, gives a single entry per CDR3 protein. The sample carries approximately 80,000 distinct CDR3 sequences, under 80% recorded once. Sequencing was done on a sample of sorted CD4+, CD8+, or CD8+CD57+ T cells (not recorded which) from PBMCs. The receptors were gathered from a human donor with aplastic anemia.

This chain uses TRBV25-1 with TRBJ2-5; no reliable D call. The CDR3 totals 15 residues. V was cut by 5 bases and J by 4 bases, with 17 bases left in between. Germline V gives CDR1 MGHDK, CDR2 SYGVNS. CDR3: CASSPGPPLGETQYF. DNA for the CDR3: TGTGCCAGCAGTCCCGGACCTCCCCTTGGAGAGACCCAGTACTTC.

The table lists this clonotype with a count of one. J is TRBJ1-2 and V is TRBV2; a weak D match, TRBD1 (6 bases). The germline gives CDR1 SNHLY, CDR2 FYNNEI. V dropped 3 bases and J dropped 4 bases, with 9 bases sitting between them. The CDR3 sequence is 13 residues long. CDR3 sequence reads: CASSEGDIYGYTF. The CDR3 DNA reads TGTGCCAGCAGTGAGGGGGACATCTATGGCTACACCTTC.

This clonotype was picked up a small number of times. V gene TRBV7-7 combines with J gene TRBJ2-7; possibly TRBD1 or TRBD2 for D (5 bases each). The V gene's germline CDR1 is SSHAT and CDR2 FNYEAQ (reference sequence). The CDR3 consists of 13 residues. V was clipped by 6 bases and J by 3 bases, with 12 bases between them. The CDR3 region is CASSRGTVYEQYF. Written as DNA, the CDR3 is TGTGCCAGCAGTCGAGGGACGGTCTACGAGCAGTACTTC. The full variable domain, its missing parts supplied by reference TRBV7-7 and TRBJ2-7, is GAGVSQSPRYKVTKRGQDVTLRCDPISSHATLYWYQQALGQGPEFLTYFNYEAQPDKSGLPSDRFSAERPEGSISTLTIQRTEQRDSAMYRCASSRGTVYEQYFGPGTRLTVT.

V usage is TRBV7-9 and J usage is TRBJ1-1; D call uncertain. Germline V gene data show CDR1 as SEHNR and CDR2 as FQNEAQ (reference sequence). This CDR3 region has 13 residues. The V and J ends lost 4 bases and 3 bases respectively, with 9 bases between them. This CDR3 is CASSSGLYTEAFF. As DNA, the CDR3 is TGTGCCAGCAGCTCGGGGTTGTACACTGAAGCTTTCTTT.

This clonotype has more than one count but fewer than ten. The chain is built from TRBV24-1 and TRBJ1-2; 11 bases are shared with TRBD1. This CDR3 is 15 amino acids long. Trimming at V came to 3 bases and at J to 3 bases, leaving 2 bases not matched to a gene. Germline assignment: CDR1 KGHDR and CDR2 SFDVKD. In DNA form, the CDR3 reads TGTGCCACCAGTGATCCGGGACAGGGGGACTATGGCTACACCTTC. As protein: CATSDPGQGDYGYTF.

Here the CDR3 DNA reads TGTGCCAGTACCCGAAGGACAGGGCCAAACTATGGCTACACCTTC. This sequence encodes CASTRRTGPNYGYTF. The chain employs TRBV19 and TRBJ1-2; 8 bases map to TRBD1. The CDR3 runs 15 residues. Germline CDR1 LNHDA, CDR2 SQIVND (reference sequence). With 7 bases clipped from V and 2 bases from J, the junction kept 9 bases outside the gene matches.

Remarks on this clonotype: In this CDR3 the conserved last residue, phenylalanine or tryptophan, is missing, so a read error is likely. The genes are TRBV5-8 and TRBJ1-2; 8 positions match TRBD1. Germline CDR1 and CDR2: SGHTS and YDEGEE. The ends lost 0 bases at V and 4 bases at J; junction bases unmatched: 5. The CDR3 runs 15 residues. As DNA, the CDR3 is TGTGCCAGCAGCTTGGACGGACAGGGCGGCTATGGCTACACCCTC. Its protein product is CASSLDGQGGYGYTL.

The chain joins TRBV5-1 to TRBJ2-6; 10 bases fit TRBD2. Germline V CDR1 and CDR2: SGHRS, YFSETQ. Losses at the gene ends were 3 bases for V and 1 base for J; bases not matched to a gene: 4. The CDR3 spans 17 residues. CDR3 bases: TGCGCCAGCAGCTCGCTAGCGGGAGTGTCTGGGGCCAACGTCCTGACTTTC. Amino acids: CASSSLAGVSGANVLTF.

This chain's CDR3 is CASSRQELNTEAFF. The CDR3, as DNA: TGTGCCAGCAGCCGACAGGAACTGAACACTGAAGCTTTCTTT. V and J are TRBV2 and TRBJ1-1, with a possible D match to TRBD1 (6 bases). The V end was cut by 6 bases, the J end by 0 bases, with 11 bases between. Germline V gene data show CDR1 as SNHLY and CDR2 as FYNNEI. The CDR3 has 14 residues.

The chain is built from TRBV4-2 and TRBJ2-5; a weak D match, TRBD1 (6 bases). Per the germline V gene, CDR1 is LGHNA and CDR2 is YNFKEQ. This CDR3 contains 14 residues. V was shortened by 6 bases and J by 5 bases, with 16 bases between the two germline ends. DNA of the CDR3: TGTGCCAGCAGGCAGTCGGCAGGGGAGGAGACCCAGTACTTC. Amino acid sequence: CASRQSAGEETQYF.

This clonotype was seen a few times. The CDR3 sequence: CSVEGGRTQYF. CDR3 DNA: TGCAGCGTTGAAGGGGGCCGGACCCAGTACTTC. The chain has TRBV29-1 and TRBJ2-5; D is perhaps TRBD1 (5 bases). CDR1 is SQVTM and CDR2 is ANQGSEA in the germline V gene. This CDR3 is 11 amino acids long. Trimming took off 1 base at V and 7 bases at J, with 7 bases between the two ends.

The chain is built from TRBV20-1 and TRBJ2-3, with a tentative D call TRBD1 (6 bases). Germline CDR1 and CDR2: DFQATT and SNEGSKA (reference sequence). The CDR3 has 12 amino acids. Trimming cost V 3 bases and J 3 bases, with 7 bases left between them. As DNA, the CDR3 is TGCAGTGCTAGCGGACAGACAGATACGCAGTATTTT. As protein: CSASGQTDTQYF.

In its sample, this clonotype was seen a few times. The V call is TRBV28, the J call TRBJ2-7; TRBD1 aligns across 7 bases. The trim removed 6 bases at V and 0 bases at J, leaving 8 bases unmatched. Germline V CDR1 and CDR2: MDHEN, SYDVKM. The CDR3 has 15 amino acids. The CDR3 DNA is TGTGCCAGCAGGATTGACAGGGCGAGCTCCTACGAGCAGTACTTC. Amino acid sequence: CASRIDRASSYEQYF.

The CDR3 sequence: CATRGLAGRGYEQYF. Here the CDR3 DNA reads TGTGCCACAAGGGGACTAGCGGGACGGGGCTACGAGCAGTACTTC. The chain combines TRBV10-3 with TRBJ2-7; 13 bases align to TRBD2. The germline gives CDR1 ENHRY, CDR2 SYGVKD. Trimming removed 10 bases from V and 3 bases from J; junction bases left unmatched: 9. The CDR3 runs to 15 residues.